The TCR beta chain described here comes from a study of cytomegalovirus exposure and HLA in healthy donors (dated by TCRdb to the late 2010s). In the study overall: According to an earlier analysis of 587 of the donors, some 180 million T cells yielded 120 million or so unique TCR beta sequences and about 300 Gb of sequence data. Around 300 gigabases of sequencing data and 70 million to 100 million unique TCR sequences were included in an early release covering around 650 HLA-typed donors. Of the approximately 400 genotyped donors, roughly 76% were placed in the genetic ancestry cluster associated with self-reported Caucasian donors. The study was designed to test whether signatures of past pathogen exposure could be identified by cataloging public T cell receptors. Using immunosequencing, the study profiled T cell repertoires from about 620 subjects and related those repertoires to cytomegalovirus serostatus. A separate validation cohort of about 110 different subjects was used in addition to the 666-subject first cohort. The study combined high-throughput TCR immunosequencing, statistical association of individual TCRs with disease status, and machine learning to predict cytomegalovirus infection status. A later analysis re-analyzed previously published TCR beta repertoires from roughly 690 donors and added high-resolution HLA genotyping to study TCR occurrence patterns. The later analysis used no new phenotypic data to find candidate immune exposures, relying instead on TCR beta sequences and their occurrence across donors. An earlier analysis of 587 of the donors applied high-throughput TCR beta sequencing to assess whether each TCR beta V gene segment acted as functional or pseudogenic. Donor age, sex, ethnicity and CMV serostatus were compiled alongside the repertoire data. A later genetic analysis took genome-wide SNP genotypes for about 55% of the roughly 670 donors and used that subset as a discovery cohort. Every repertoire in the discovery cohort had been generated on one and the same sequencing platform. Both class I and class II loci were covered by HLA typing, at four-digit resolution. Typing coverage varied by locus: about 620-630 donors for A, B, C, DRB1 and DQB1; approximately 560 for DQA1; approximately 570 for DPA1; more than 450 for DPB1. Because of strong linkage in the cohort, roughly five DR-DQ haplotypes were treated as single units for association and clustering. Among almost 400 genotyped donors of the cohort, an average of about 240,000 unique TCR beta nucleotide sequences were sequenced per donor, about a sixth of them non-productive. Overall study results and their limits: It was suggested by the authors that the approach could potentially be generalized to other disease states and immunological phenotypes. A further reported finding was that TCR beta sequences accurately predicted the HLA-A and HLA-B alleles for most subjects in the first cohort. Most CMV-associated TCR beta chains appeared to be HLA-restricted in a later analysis, and the HLA associations seemed to be driven largely by CMV exposure. Linkage disequilibrium might explain the correlated functional status among segregating V segments, but an unknown experimental factor could not be ruled out. According to a later analysis, TCR association rates differed among HLA loci, with DRB1 alleles showing the most associated TCRs and HLA-C alleles showing the fewest. V-gene and J-gene trimming of TCR beta chains was associated with a missense DCLRE1C variant in a later genetic analysis, and the association was replicated in an independent cohort. In an earlier analysis of around 500 of the donors, most TCR beta V segments appeared in productive rearrangements about 90% or about 30% of the time, broadly matching IMGT annotations. According to a later genetic analysis, donors in an Asian-associated ancestry cluster had fewer N-insertions in productive TCRs than the approximately 700-donor mean. This cohort had only TCR beta chains sequenced, and the lack of alpha or paired-chain data limited which features could be detected. Because HLA typing was missing for some donors at each locus, association tests included only the typed subset. In a later analysis, HLA-associated TCR beta chains showed more clonal expansion and lower generation probabilities than non-associated chains that were equally common. In vitro tests confirmed that a few of the cytomegalovirus-associated TCR beta chains recognize cytomegalovirus antigens. A later analysis associated about 18,000 TCR beta sequences with specific HLA alleles at a false discovery rate of 0.05. The earlier analysis of 450 to 700 of the donors excluded some 16 rarely observed V segments, including chromosome 9 orphons, because counts were too low. CMV serostatus was the only immune exposure information available for the cohort. In both the original and validation cohorts, the classifier was reported to diagnose cytomegalovirus status with high specificity and sensitivity. A cluster of highly shared sequence variants was judged likely to represent a technical artifact of the sequencing pipeline. According to a later analysis, parvovirus B19, influenza, CMV and Epstein-Barr virus appeared linked to several top co-occurrence clusters. Presence/absence analyses assumed roughly uniform sequencing depth across donors, an assumption that may not hold. Across donors, most TCR sequences were observed very rarely, whereas some public TCRs were present in many individuals. When HLA alleles, especially DR and DQ, strongly co-occurred, TCR associations were difficult to assign to individual alleles. A total of 164 TCR beta chains were listed by the study as associated with cytomegalovirus.

The library was produced with the immunoSEQ multiplex PCR assay. A mixture of 60 forward primers for TCR Vbeta segments and 13 reverse primers for TCR Jbeta segments was used in the multiplex PCR. Amplification of the CDR3 region of rearranged TCR beta genes was performed with a multiplex PCR assay on genomic DNA. The Illumina HiSeq System was used to sequence the amplified TCR beta libraries as 87-base-pair reads. As for the original processing: Across the 600 to 700 repertoires, a later analysis counted tens of millions of unique TCR beta chains, 9.5 million to 13 million of which were shared by at least two donors. Raw reads were error-corrected and collapsed into unique sequences with a nearest-neighbor algorithm that merged closely related sequences to remove PCR and sequencing errors. V, D and J gene segments were assigned by aligning CDR3 sequences to IMGT reference sequences. For a sequence to be retained, a match of at least six nucleotides to both a V gene segment and a J gene segment was required. A rearrangement was called productive if the CDR3 had no stop codons and remained in frame with V and J, and every other rearrangement was called non-productive. CDR3 was defined by IMGT convention, running from the second conserved V-encoded cysteine to the conserved J-encoded phenylalanine. The earlier analysis of about 530 of the donors excluded any sequence lacking an unambiguous match to a single V gene segment. An earlier analysis of over 450 of the donors classified V segments as functional when productive rearrangements were above 56.7% and as segregating when the standard deviation between donors was above 5%. A statistical classification framework was built for diagnosing cytomegalovirus status from the catalog of TCR beta chain sequences. V and J gene assignment, in a later analysis, came from comparing TCR nucleotide sequences with IMGT/GENE-DB human TR gene sequences. A later analysis assigned CDR3 sequences and most-parsimonious VDJ recombination scenarios with the TCRdist pipeline. In a later analysis, every TCR beta chain was defined by the combination of its CDR3 amino acid sequence and its V-gene family, and reads without a unique V-gene family were dropped. As a way to deal with suspected cross-contamination and a sequencing artifact, a later analysis dropped more than 500 nucleotide sequences that were highly shared and had low generation probability. In a later analysis, a clonal expansion index was calculated for each public chain from normalized within-repertoire ranks of inferred template counts. In a later analysis, generation probabilities were computed using a VDJ recombination model fitted to out-of-frame rearrangements, and the results were checked against IGoR. In a later analysis, TCR-TCR, TCR-HLA and TCR-CMV co-occurrence was scored with hypergeometric tests, and a repertoire-size bias correction was applied to TCR pairs. False discovery rates were estimated in a later analysis by permuting HLA or CMV assignments 20 times. In a later analysis, co-occurring TCRs were grouped using DBSCAN, with TCRdist sequence similarity added in when clustering inside HLA-allele-positive subsets. Repertoires with fewer than 30,000 or more than 120,000 public chains, plus five repertoires with anomalous nucleotide sharing, were excluded from co-occurrence clustering. TCRdb's version of the immuneACCESS table is confined to in-frame rearrangements and falls short of the full clone set. An unresolved V gene accounts for under half of the shortfall where checked; the remainder is of unknown origin. V and J calls and clone size are given by that table; D and trimming were obtained from the DNA. This sample's table has entries for roughly 82,000 clones. Approximately 1.6% of the sample lies in the top ten.

With respect to this clone: It lacks a known antigen.

In total, more than 500 healthy bone marrow donors made up the cohort. Cohort members were all nominally healthy when sampled, although unrecorded immune exposures were likely present. The donor tested CMV seronegative and was one of the 352 seronegative cohort members. Each donor provided a peripheral blood sample, and peripheral blood mononuclear cells were used for TCR beta sequencing. The Qiagen DNeasy Blood Extraction Kit was used to extract genomic DNA from the blood cell samples. The sequenced material came from PBMCs. The sequence was collected from a woman aged 55-69 years in good health and CMV-seronegative.

CDR3 protein: CASKQGAQETQYF. The bases are TGTGCCAGCAAACAGGGGGCTCAGGAGACCCAGTACTTC. The chain uses TRBV2 and TRBJ2-5; the junction holds 9 bases that match TRBD1. Ends trimmed: V by 7 bases, J by 5 bases; bases unmatched to a gene: 5. From the cysteine up to the phenylalanine, the CDR3 has a length of 13 residues. Just CDR3 DNA is preserved here, 39 bases in frame from base 1. CDR1 SNHLY and CDR2 FYNNEI were looked up in the germline V gene.